These 27 T cell receptor beta chains were all obtained from the same sample, sequenced in a study of shared clonotypes between healthy human individuals. Data came from immunoSEQ multiplex PCR; TCRdb stores just in-frame clones and leaves some out. The sample consists of over a million clones, 78% of them appearing once. The source material was memory CD4+ T cells from PBMCs. Subset defined: CD45RA-negative fraction. These receptors were taken from a man between 18 and 29 years old in good health. Some clones in this sample may be carry-over from other donors' samples.

The rearrangement uses TRBV7-2 and TRBJ1-2, with 9 bases identical to TRBD1. Trimming cost V 2 bases and J 4 bases; bases outside gene matches: 8. The CDR3 contains 16 residues. The germline V gene encodes CDR1 SGHTA and CDR2 FQGNSA. The CDR3 here is CASSLRYRGQGYGYTF. The CDR3 nucleotides are TGTGCCAGCAGCTTACGGTACAGGGGGCAAGGCTATGGCTACACCTTC.

In its sample, this clone was seen a few times. The V and J genes are TRBV5-1 and TRBJ2-6; a weak D match, TRBD2 (6 bases). CDR3 length: 15 amino acids. Trimming shortened V by 2 bases and J by 2 bases, and 8 bases separated the two germline ends. Per the germline V gene, CDR1 is SGHRS and CDR2 is YFSETQ. The CDR3 DNA reads TGCGCCAGCAGCTTCAGGGAGGCTGGGGCCAACGTCCTGACTTTC. Protein: CASSFREAGANVLTF.

The chain combines TRBV6-6 with TRBJ1-1; D unclear. In germline, CDR1 is MNHNY, CDR2 SVGAGI (reference sequence). This CDR3 comprises 12 residues. Trimming removed 0 bases from V and 7 bases from J, with 6 bases in between. CDR3 coding DNA: TGTGCCAGCAGTTACTCTAAGGGTGAAGCTTTCTTT. Amino acids: CASSYSKGEAFF.

The table lists this clone with many counts. The CDR3 nucleotides are TGTGCAAGTCGCTTAGCGGGACCACAGGGGATGAACACTGAAGCTTTCTTT. Residues: CASRLAGPQGMNTEAFF. The V call is TRBV12-2, the J call TRBJ1-1; the listed D gene, TRBD1, was not tested against the DNA. TRBV12-2 is an annotated pseudogene. This CDR3 has 17 amino acids.

The CDR3, as DNA: TGTGCTAGTGGTTTGGTATTAACGGCAGCACCCTTTAGCACAGATACGCAGTATTTT. Translation gives CASGLVLTAAPFSTDTQYF. The gene calls are TRBV12-5 and TRBJ2-3; D not certain. Germline assignment: CDR1 LGHNT and CDR2 FRNRAP. There are 19 residues in the CDR3. V lost 0 bases and J 0 bases, leaving 19 bases between the germline ends.

V usage is TRBV19 and J usage is TRBJ2-5; D gene uncertain. CDR1 is LNHDA and CDR2 is SQIVND in the germline V gene (reference sequence). V lost 8 bases to trimming and J lost 7 bases, with 8 bases between them. The length of the CDR3 is 10 residues. CDR3 in amino acids: CASRPGTQYF. Here the CDR3 DNA reads TGTGCCAGTCGCCCGGGGACCCAGTACTTC.

The gene calls are TRBV6-5 and TRBJ1-5; D is undetermined. The germline V gene encodes CDR1 MNHEY and CDR2 SVGAGI. Deletions cut 6 bases from V and 2 bases from J, with 14 bases between. The CDR3 runs to 15 residues. CDR3 sequence (DNA): TGTGCCAGCAGGATGTGGTCGACTGGCAATCAGCCCCAGCATTTT. Translated: CASRMWSTGNQPQHF.

This clone came up once. The V and J genes are TRBV11-3 and TRBJ2-2; 13 bases fit TRBD2. Germline CDR1 SGHNT, CDR2 YENEEA. J was trimmed by 6 bases and V by 5 bases; bases with no gene match: 12. This CDR3 is 18 amino acids long. The CDR3 region is CASSLRTSGSRRAGELFF. The CDR3 nucleotides are TGTGCCAGCAGCCTGCGGACTAGCGGGAGTCGAAGGGCCGGGGAGCTGTTTTTT.

The J gene is TRBJ1-5, the V gene TRBV15; D possibly corresponds to TRBD1 (5 bases). V was cut by 0 bases and J by 5 bases, with 11 bases left in between. Germline assignment: CDR1 LNHNV and CDR2 YYDKDF (reference sequence). The CDR3 length is 15 residues. For the CDR3, the DNA is TGTGCCACCAGCAGAGACAGGGAGGGCCATCAGCCCCAGCATTTT. Protein sequence: CATSRDREGHQPQHF.

This rearrangement joins TRBV7-9 to TRBJ2-1; D possibly uses TRBD1 or TRBD2 (5 bases each). This CDR3 has 14 residues. In germline, CDR1 is SEHNR, CDR2 FQNEAQ (reference sequence). The germline V and J ends were trimmed by 5 bases and 7 bases, with 15 bases remaining between them. For the CDR3, the DNA is TGTGCCAGCAGCCTACGAAGGGGCGGGAATGAGCAGTTCTTC. Protein sequence: CASSLRRGGNEQFF.

This sequence joins TRBV7-2 and TRBJ2-4; D gene ambiguous. The CDR3 contains 11 residues. CDR1 SGHTA and CDR2 FQGNSA come from the germline V gene. V dropped 6 bases and J dropped 10 bases, with 10 bases sitting between them. CDR3 sequence (DNA): TGTGCCAGCAGTCTTATTGGGATTCAGTACTTC. Amino acids: CASSLIGIQYF.

The chain links TRBV27 to TRBJ1-4; 10 bases map to TRBD1. CDR1 and CDR2 from the germline V gene are MNHEY and SMNVEV (reference sequence). The CDR3 covers 16 residues. V lost 3 bases to trimming and J lost 6 bases; unmatched junction nucleotides: 7. The CDR3: CASSFLPTGGDEKLFF. DNA of the CDR3: TGTGCCAGCAGTTTCCTACCGACAGGGGGCGATGAAAAACTGTTTTTT.

This chain joins TRBV28 and TRBJ1-5; D remains unclear. Germline CDR1 MDHEN, CDR2 SYDVKM. The V end lost 5 bases, the J end lost 6 bases, and 20 bases lay between the germline ends. The CDR3 is made up of 16 amino acids. DNA for the CDR3: TGTGCCAGCAGTCCGCCGGGATCTATATTGGTTCAGCCCCAGCATTTT. Amino acid sequence: CASSPPGSILVQPQHF.

The chain links TRBV25-1 to TRBJ2-3, with 9 bases matching TRBD1. The J segment lost 4 bases and the V segment lost 3 bases, leaving 8 bases of the junction unmatched. The CDR3 sequence is 16 residues long. Germline CDR1 is MGHDK and CDR2 is SYGVNS. The chain's CDR3 is CASSDLTGGGADTQYF. CDR3 nucleotides: TGTGCCAGCAGTGACCTAACAGGGGGCGGAGCAGATACGCAGTATTTT.

This chain uses TRBV7-9 with TRBJ1-4; 7 bases are shared with TRBD1. Germline-derived CDR1 and CDR2 are SEHNR and FQNEAQ (reference sequence). Unmatched junction bases numbered 10, after V lost 2 bases and J lost 1 base. The CDR3 is made up of 18 amino acids. CDR3 loop: CASSLTGHGTVTNEKLFF. The CDR3 DNA follows: TGTGCCAGCAGCTTAACTGGACATGGGACAGTAACTAATGAAAAACTGTTTTTT.

Only one count was recorded for this clone. The chain uses TRBV2 and TRBJ1-5; 8 positions match TRBD1. The CDR3 is 13 amino acids. V lost 6 bases to trimming and J lost 6 bases; unmatched junction nucleotides: 4. The germline CDR1 and CDR2 sequences are SNHLY and FYNNEI. CDR3: CASSRGRGQPQHF. CDR3 bases: TGTGCCAGCAGCAGGGGGCGAGGTCAGCCCCAGCATTTT.

The chain links TRBV13 to TRBJ2-1; D may be TRBD1 (8 bases). With 5 bases removed from V and 8 bases from J, the gap between germline ends came to 37 bases. The germline CDR1 and CDR2 sequences are PRHDT and FYEKMQ (reference sequence). This CDR3 region has 21 residues. CDR3 amino acids: CASSNPEFDQGARRELDEQFF. Written as DNA, the CDR3 is TGTGCCAGCAGCAACCCCGAATTCGACCAGGGGGCCCGGCGGGAGCTCGATGAGCAGTTCTTC.

The chain has TRBV7-2 and TRBJ2-3; D uncertain. The CDR3 is made up of 15 amino acids. Germline CDR1 reads SGHTA; CDR2 reads FQGNSA. Trimming pared 1 base from V and 0 bases from J, leaving 8 bases between. CDR3 DNA: TGTGCCAGCAGCTTAGGCTCGGGTAGCACAGATACGCAGTATTTT. Residues: CASSLGSGSTDTQYF.

The sample holds many counts of this clone. This rearrangement joins TRBV19 to TRBJ2-7; TRBD2 agrees at 13 bases. The CDR3 runs to 14 residues. V dropped 4 bases and J dropped 6; count of bases not matched to a gene: 3. Per the germline V gene, CDR1 is LNHDA and CDR2 is SQIVND (reference sequence). CDR3: CASSRTSGSGEQYF. The CDR3, as DNA: TGTGCCAGTAGTAGGACTAGCGGGAGTGGCGAGCAGTACTTC. Complete variable domain (other parts from reference TRBV19 and TRBJ2-7): DGGITQSPKYLFRKEGQNVTLSCEQNLNHDAMYWYRQDPGQGLRLIYYSQIVNDFQKGDIAEGYSVSREKKESFPLTVTSAQKNPTAFYLCASSRTSGSGEQYFGPGTRLTVT.

The V call is TRBV6-6, the J call TRBJ2-1; 11 bases are a match to TRBD2. The germline V gene has CDR1 MNHNY and CDR2 SVGAGI (reference sequence). The CDR3 covers 15 residues. The ends lost 5 bases at V and 9 bases at J; junction bases unmatched: 9. The CDR3 coding sequence is TGTGCCAGCAGTACTATAGCGGGAGGGGCGAGTGAGCAGTTCTTC. Amino acids: CASSTIAGGASEQFF.

The chain links TRBV27 to TRBJ2-3; TRBD2 agrees at 8 bases. Germline V gene lookup returns CDR1 MNHEY and CDR2 SMNVEV (reference sequence). The CDR3 is made up of 14 amino acids. Trimming at V came to 8 bases and at J to 4 bases, leaving 8 bases not matched to a gene. The CDR3 spells CASGEREPPDTQYF. Here the CDR3 DNA reads TGTGCCAGCGGTGAGCGGGAGCCCCCAGATACGCAGTATTTT.

Only one count was recorded for this clone. V gene TRBV7-2 combines with J gene TRBJ1-5; D is uncertain. Trimming pared 1 base from V and 4 bases from J, leaving 11 bases between. CDR1 SGHTA and CDR2 FQGNSA come from the germline V gene. The CDR3 runs to 15 residues. CDR3 bases: TGTGCCAGCAGCTTAGTTTCTAAACAAAATCAGCCCCAGCATTTT. As protein: CASSLVSKQNQPQHF.

The rearrangement links TRBV5-1 to TRBJ2-7, with D tentatively TRBD1 (6 bases). CDR1 and CDR2 from the germline V gene are SGHRS and YFSETQ. Trimming took off 2 bases at V and 2 bases at J, with 11 bases between the two ends. The CDR3 sequence is 14 residues long. CDR3 amino acids: CASSLRTEPYEQYF. CDR3 coding DNA: TGCGCCAGCAGCTTAAGGACAGAGCCCTACGAGCAGTACTTC.

This clone was seen many times. V and J are TRBV30 and TRBJ1-1; D unclear. The CDR3 runs 13 residues. Trimming took 3 bases from V and 1 from J, leaving 9 bases between them. Germline loops: CDR1 GTSNPN, CDR2 SVGIG (reference sequence). The CDR3 DNA sequence: TGTGCCTGGAGAGAAGACCCGAACACTGAAGCTTTCTTT. Its translation: CAWREDPNTEAFF.

The chain's CDR3 is CASGSVGTYLVGELFF. In DNA, the CDR3 is TGTGCCAGCGGATCAGTCGGGACCTATTTGGTCGGGGAGCTGTTTTTT. The gene calls are TRBV9 and TRBJ2-2, with D possibly being TRBD1 or TRBD2 (5 bases each). The CDR3 loop spans 16 amino acids. V lost 7 bases and J lost 7, with 23 bases in between. Germline V lookup: CDR1 SGDLS, CDR2 YYNGEE.

V and J are TRBV5-1 and TRBJ2-5; D is possibly TRBD1 (6 bases). Trimming took 7 bases from V and 4 from J, leaving 14 bases between them. The CDR3 is 13 residues long. Germline loops: CDR1 SGHRS, CDR2 YFSETQ. The CDR3 spells CASAGPGVETQYF. In DNA form, the CDR3 reads TGCGCCAGCGCTGGGCCAGGGGTAGAGACCCAGTACTTC.

The chain recombines TRBV6-5 with TRBJ2-1; possible D gene TRBD2, 6 bases. The CDR3 extends over 13 amino acids. Germline values: CDR1 MNHEY, CDR2 SVGAGI. V was shortened by 7 bases and J by 10 bases, with 17 bases between the two germline ends. The CDR3 reads CASTNDPRGEQFF. The CDR3 DNA is TGTGCCAGCACCAACGACCCCCGGGGGGAGCAGTTCTTC.